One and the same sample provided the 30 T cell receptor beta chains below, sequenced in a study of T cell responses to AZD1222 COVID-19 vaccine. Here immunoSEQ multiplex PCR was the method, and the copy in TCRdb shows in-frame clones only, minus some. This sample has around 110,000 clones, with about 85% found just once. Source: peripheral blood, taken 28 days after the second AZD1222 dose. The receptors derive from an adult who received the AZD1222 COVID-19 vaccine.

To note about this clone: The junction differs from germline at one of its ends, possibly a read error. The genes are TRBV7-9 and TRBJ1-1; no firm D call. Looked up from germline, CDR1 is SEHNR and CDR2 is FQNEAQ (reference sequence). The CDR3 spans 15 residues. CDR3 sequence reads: CASSSQAGGNSEAFF. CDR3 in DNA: TGTGCCAGCAGCTCTCAAGCAGGTGGGAACAGTGAAGCTTTCTTT.

In DNA, the CDR3 is TGTGCCAGCAGCATAGTCAGCACAGATACGCAGTATTTT. As protein: CASSIVSTDTQYF. The J gene is TRBJ2-3, the V gene TRBV25-1, with D uncertain. This CDR3 comprises 13 residues. V lost 6 bases to trimming and J lost 0 bases, with 7 bases between them. Germline V gene sequence: CDR1 MGHDK, CDR2 SYGVNS. Based on the CDR3 plus reference TRBV25-1 and TRBJ2-3, the full variable domain is EADIYQTPRYLVIGTGKKITLECSQTMGHDKMYWYQQDPGMELHLIHYSYGVNSTEKGDLSSESTVSRIRTEHFPLTLESARPSHTSQYLCASSIVSTDTQYFGPGTRLTVL.

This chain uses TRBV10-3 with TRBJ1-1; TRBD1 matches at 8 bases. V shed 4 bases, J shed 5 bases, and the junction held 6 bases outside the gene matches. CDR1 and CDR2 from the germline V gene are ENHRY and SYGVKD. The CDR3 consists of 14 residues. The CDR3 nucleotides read TGTGCCATCAGTGGAACGCAGGGGGCTACTGAAGCTTTCTTT. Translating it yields CAISGTQGATEAFF.

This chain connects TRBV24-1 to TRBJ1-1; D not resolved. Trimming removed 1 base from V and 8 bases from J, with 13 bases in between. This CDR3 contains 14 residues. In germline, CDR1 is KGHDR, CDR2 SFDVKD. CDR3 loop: CATSDLLGRPEAFF. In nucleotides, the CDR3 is TGTGCCACCAGTGATTTACTCGGACGGCCAGAAGCTTTCTTT.

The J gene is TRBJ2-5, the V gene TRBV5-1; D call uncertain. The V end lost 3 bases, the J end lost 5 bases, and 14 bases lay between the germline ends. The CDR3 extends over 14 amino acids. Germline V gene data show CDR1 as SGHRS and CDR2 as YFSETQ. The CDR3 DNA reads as TGCGCCAGCAGCTCGACCCCCGGGTCGGAGACCCAGTACTTC. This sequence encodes CASSSTPGSETQYF.

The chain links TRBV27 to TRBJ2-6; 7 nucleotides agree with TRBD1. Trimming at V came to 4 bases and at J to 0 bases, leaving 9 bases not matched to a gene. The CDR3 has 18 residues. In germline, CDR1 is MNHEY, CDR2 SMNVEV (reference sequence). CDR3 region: CASSSPGTEISGANVLTF. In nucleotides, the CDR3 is TGTGCCAGCAGTTCTCCCGGGACAGAGATCTCTGGGGCCAACGTCCTGACTTTC.

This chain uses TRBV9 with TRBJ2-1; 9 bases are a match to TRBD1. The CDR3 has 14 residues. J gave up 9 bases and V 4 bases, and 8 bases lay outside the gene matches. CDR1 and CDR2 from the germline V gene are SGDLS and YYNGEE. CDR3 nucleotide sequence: TGTGCCAGCAGCAGCTGGGACAGGGCCGGTGAGCAGTTCTTC. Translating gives CASSSWDRAGEQFF.

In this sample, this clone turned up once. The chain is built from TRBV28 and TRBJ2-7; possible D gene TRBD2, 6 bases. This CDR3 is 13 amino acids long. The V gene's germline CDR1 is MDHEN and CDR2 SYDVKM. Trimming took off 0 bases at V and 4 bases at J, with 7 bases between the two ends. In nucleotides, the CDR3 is TGTGCCAGCAGTTTATGGGGAGGTTACGAGCAGTACTTC. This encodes CASSLWGGYEQYF.

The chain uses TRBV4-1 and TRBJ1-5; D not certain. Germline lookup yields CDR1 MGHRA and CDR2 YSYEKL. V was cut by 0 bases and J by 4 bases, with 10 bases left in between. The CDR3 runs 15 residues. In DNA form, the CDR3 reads TGCGCCAGCAGCCAAGATACGCTGGGAAATCAGCCCCAGCATTTT. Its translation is CASSQDTLGNQPQHF.

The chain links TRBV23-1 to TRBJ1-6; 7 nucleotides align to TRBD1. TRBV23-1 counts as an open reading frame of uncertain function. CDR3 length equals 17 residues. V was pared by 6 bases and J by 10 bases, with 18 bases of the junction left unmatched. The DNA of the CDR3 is TGCGCCAGCAGCGAAGTTACAGGGGACGGGGTAAACTCACCCCTCCACTTT. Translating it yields CASSEVTGDGVNSPLHF.

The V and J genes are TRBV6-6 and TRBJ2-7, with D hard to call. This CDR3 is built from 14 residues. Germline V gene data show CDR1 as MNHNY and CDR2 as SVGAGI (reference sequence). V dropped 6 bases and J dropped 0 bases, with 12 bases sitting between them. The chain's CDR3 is CASRPVLNSYEQYF. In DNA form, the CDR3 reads TGTGCCAGCAGGCCCGTCCTTAACTCCTACGAGCAGTACTTC.

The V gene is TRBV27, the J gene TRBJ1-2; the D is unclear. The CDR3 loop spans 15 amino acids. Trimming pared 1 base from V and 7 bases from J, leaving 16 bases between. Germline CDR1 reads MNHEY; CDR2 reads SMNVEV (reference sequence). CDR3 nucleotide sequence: TGTGCCAGCAGTTTATATGCGGACCTCTTGGGTGGCTACACCTTC. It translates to CASSLYADLLGGYTF.

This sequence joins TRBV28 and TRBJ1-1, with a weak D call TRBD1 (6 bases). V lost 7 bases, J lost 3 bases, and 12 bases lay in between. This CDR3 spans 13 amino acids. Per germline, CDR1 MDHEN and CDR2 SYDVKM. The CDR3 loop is CASTYDRHTEAFF. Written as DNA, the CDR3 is TGTGCCAGCACCTATGACAGGCACACTGAAGCTTTCTTT.

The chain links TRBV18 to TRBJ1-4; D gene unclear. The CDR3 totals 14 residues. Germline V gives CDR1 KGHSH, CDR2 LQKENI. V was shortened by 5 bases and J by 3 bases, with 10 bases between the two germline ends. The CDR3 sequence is CASSGMVANEKLFF. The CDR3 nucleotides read TGTGCCAGCTCAGGGATGGTTGCTAATGAAAAACTGTTTTTT.

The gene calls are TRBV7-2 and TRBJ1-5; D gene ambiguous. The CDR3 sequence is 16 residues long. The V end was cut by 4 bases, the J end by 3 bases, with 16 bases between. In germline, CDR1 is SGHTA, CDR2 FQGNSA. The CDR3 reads CASSSLQGSHNQPQHF. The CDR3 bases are TGTGCCAGCAGCTCCCTTCAAGGGTCGCACAATCAGCCCCAGCATTTT.

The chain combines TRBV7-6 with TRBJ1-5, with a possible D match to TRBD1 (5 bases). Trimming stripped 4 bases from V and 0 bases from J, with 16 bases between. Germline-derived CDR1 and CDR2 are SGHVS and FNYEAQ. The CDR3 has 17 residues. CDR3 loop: CASSYPFGADSNQPQHF. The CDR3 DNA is TGTGCCAGCAGCTACCCCTTCGGGGCAGATAGCAATCAGCCCCAGCATTTT.

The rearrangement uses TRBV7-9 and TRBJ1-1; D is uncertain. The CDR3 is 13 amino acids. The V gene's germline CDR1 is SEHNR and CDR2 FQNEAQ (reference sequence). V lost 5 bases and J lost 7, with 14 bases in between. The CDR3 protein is CASSPPGEGEAFF. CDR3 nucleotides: TGTGCCAGCAGCCCACCCGGAGAAGGTGAAGCTTTCTTT.

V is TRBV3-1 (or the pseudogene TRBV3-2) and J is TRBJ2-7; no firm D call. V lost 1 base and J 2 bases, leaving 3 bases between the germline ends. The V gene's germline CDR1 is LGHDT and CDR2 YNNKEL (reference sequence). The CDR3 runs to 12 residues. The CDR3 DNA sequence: TGTGCCAGCAGCCAAGGACCCTACGAGCAGTACTTC. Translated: CASSQGPYEQYF.

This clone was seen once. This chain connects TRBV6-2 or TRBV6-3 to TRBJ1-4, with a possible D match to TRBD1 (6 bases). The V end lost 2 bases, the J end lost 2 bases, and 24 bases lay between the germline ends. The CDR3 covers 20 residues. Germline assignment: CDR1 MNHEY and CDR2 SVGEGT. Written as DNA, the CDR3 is TGTGCCAGCAGTTACCCGACCCGAGCGGGGGGCCTAAGGACTAATGAAAAACTGTTTTTT. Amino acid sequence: CASSYPTRAGGLRTNEKLFF.

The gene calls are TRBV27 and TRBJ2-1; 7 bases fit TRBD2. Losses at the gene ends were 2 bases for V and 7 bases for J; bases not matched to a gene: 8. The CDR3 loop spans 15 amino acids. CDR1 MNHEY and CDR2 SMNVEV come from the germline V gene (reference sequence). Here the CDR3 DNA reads TGTGCCAGCAGTTTAGGTGGCGGGGGTGGGAATGAGCAGTTCTTC. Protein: CASSLGGGGGNEQFF.

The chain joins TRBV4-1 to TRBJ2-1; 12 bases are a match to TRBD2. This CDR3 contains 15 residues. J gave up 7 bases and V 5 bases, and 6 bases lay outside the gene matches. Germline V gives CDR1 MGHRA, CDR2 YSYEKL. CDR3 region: CASSGRTSGENEQFF. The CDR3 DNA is TGCGCCAGCAGCGGGCGGACTAGCGGGGAAAATGAGCAGTTCTTC.

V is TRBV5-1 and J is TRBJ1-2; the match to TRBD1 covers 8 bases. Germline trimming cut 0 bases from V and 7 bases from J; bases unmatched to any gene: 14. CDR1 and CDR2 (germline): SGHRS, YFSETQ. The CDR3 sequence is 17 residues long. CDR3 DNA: TGCGCCAGCAGCTTGGACCCCCGGACAGGGTATTGGGGTGGCTACACCTTC. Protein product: CASSLDPRTGYWGGYTF. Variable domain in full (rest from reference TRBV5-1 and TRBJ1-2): KAGVTQTPRYLIKTRGQQVTLSCSPISGHRSVSWYQQTPGQGLQFLFEYFSETQRNKGNFPGRFSGRQFSNSRSEMNVSTLELGDSALYLCASSLDPRTGYWGGYTFGSGTRLTVV.

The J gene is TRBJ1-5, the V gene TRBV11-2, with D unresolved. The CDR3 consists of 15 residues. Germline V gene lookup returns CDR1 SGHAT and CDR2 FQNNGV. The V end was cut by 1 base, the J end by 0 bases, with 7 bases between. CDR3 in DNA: TGTGCCAGCAGCTTAGCCGGGAATAGCAATCAGCCCCAGCATTTT. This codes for CASSLAGNSNQPQHF.

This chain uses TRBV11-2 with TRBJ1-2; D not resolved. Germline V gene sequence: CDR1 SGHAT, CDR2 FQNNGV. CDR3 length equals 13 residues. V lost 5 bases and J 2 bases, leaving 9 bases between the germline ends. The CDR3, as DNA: TGTGCCAGCAGCCCCCAACAGAACTATGGCTACACCTTC. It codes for CASSPQQNYGYTF.

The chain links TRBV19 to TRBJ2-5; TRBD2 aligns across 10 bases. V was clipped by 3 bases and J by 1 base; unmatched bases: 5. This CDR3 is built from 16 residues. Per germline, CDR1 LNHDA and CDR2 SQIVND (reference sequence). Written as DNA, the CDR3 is TGTGCCAGTAGTATGGGGACTAGCGTGATCCAAGAGACCCAGTACTTC. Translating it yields CASSMGTSVIQETQYF.

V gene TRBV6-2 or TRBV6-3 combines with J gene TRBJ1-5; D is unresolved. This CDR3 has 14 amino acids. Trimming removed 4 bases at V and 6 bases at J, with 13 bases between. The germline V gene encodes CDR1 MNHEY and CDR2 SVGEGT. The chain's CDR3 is CASSLNRSGQPQHF. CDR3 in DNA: TGTGCCAGCAGTTTAAATAGGTCAGGTCAGCCCCAGCATTTT.

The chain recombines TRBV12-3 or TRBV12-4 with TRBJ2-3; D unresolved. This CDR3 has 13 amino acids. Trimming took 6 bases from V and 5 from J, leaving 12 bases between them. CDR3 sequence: CASRGFSIDTQYF. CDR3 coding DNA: TGTGCCAGCAGGGGATTCTCGATAGATACGCAGTATTTT.

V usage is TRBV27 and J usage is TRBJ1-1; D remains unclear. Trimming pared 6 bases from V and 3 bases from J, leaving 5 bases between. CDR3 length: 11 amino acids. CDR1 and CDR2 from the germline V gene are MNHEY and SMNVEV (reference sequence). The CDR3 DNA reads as TGTGCCAGCAGGGGGTACACTGAAGCTTTCTTT. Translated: CASRGYTEAFF.

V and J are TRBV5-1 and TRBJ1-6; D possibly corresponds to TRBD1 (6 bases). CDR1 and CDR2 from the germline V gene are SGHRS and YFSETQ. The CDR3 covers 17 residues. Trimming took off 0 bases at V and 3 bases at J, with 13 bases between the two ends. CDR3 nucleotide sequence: TGCGCCAGCAGCTTGGGGGGGCGGGTGAACTATAATTCACCCCTCCACTTT. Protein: CASSLGGRVNYNSPLHF.

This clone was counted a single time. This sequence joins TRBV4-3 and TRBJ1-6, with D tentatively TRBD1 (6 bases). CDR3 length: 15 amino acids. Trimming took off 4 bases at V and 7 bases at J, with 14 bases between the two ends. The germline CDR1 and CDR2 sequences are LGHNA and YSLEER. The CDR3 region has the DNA TGCGCCAGCAGCCTAAAACAGGGTGAGAATTCACCCCTCCACTTT. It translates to CASSLKQGENSPLHF.